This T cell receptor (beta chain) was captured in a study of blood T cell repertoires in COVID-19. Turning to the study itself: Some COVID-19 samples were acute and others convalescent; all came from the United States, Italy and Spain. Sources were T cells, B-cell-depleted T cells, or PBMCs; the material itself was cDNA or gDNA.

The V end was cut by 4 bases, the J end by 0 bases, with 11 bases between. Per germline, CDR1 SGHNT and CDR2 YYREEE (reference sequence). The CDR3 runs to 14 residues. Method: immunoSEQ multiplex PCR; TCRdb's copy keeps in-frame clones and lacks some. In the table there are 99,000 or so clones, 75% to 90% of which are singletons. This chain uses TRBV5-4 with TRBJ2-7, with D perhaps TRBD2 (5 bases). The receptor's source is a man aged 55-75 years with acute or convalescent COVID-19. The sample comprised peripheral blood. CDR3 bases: TGTGCCAGCAGCCTATCCGGGGACTCCTACGAGCAGTACTTC. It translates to CASSLSGDSYEQYF.